This T cell receptor (beta chain) was retrieved from a study of T cell responses to AZD1222 COVID-19 vaccine. Sequencing used immunoSEQ multiplex PCR; TCRdb keeps in-frame clones, though not all of them. The profile shows about 100,000 clones, about 86% of them singletons. Concerning this clone itself: Its specificity is unknown.

Study-wide results and caveats: Spike was spanned by vaccine-associated CD4 TCRs, which were dominant at 160-218 and 743-854. Females made up more of the donors, who were largely white British, and clonal diversity may have come out too low.

The material was peripheral blood, obtained on day 0 of AZD1222 vaccination. This receptor was obtained from an adult in good health.

The CDR3 loop is CASGHLSAISIYEQYF. In DNA, the CDR3 is TGTGCCAGCGGACACTTGTCAGCGATCTCGATCTACGAGCAGTACTTC. J is TRBJ2-7 and V is TRBV7-2, with D possibly TRBD1 on 5 matching bases. CDR1 and CDR2 (germline): SGHTA, FQGNSA. The CDR3 extends over 16 amino acids. Trimming left V 8 bases short and J 3 bases short, with 23 bases between.